Following are 28 T cell receptor beta chains from one sample sequenced in a study of sequential checkpoint blockade in melanoma. The assay was immunoSEQ multiplex PCR, and TCRdb's table has in-frame clones only and misses some. The data contain 15,000 to 20,000 clones, 77% of them singletons. Treatment of the sample: randomized to nivolumab then ipilimumab (arm A) or the reverse (arm B). This material consisted of CD8+ T cells sorted from blood (inferred from file names), taken from a patient given nivolumab and ipilimumab in sequence. The source of these receptors is a human donor with melanoma.

V is TRBV29-1 and J is TRBJ1-2; tentative D call: TRBD1 (6 bases). CDR1 is SQVTM and CDR2 is ANQGSEA in the germline V gene. The CDR3 spans 14 residues. Deletions cut 3 bases from V and 6 bases from J, with 17 bases between. CDR3 sequence reads: CSVDGAGEQNGYTF. CDR3 bases: TGCAGCGTTGACGGGGCAGGGGAACAGAATGGCTACACCTTC.

The rearrangement links TRBV15 to TRBJ1-5, with D uncertain. Deletions cut 7 bases from V and 3 bases from J, with 13 bases between. Germline values: CDR1 LNHNV, CDR2 YYDKDF (reference sequence). The CDR3 has 14 amino acids. The CDR3 DNA reads TGTGCCACCAAAGCCCGTGCCTTCAATCAGCCCCAGCATTTT. It codes for CATKARAFNQPQHF.

The genes are TRBV6-1 and TRBJ2-3; D is possibly TRBD2 (5 bases). Germline V gene sequence: CDR1 MNHNS, CDR2 SASEGT. This CDR3 has 16 residues. The germline V and J ends were trimmed by 2 bases and 4 bases, with 16 bases remaining between them. The CDR3 reads CASSELVGLEADTQYF. The DNA of the CDR3 is TGTGCCAGCAGTGAACTGGTCGGACTGGAGGCAGATACGCAGTATTTT.

This clone was counted a few times. The chain links TRBV6-4 to TRBJ2-2; D call uncertain. Germline CDR1 is MRHNA and CDR2 is SNTAGT. The CDR3 runs to 12 residues. V lost 0 bases and J 6 bases, leaving 2 bases between the germline ends. The CDR3 reads CASSDSAGELFF. CDR3 bases: TGTGCCAGCAGTGACTCCGCCGGGGAGCTGTTTTTT.

This clone was counted a few times. The chain is built from TRBV4-2 and TRBJ2-7; weak D call: TRBD1 (6 bases). The V and J ends lost 0 bases and 0 bases respectively, with 9 bases between them. The germline V gene has CDR1 LGHNA and CDR2 YNFKEQ. This CDR3 contains 15 residues. The DNA for the CDR3 is TGTGCCAGCAGCCAAGATGTGGACAGCTCCTACGAGCAGTACTTC. Translated: CASSQDVDSSYEQYF.

The gene calls are TRBV9 and TRBJ2-7; TRBD2 agrees at 8 bases. V lost 7 bases to trimming and J lost 5 bases; unmatched junction nucleotides: 14. Looked up from germline, CDR1 is SGDLS and CDR2 is YYNGEE. The CDR3 consists of 15 residues. CDR3 amino acids: CASGLRSGSGNEQYF. CDR3 nucleotide sequence: TGTGCCAGCGGCTTACGGAGCGGGAGTGGGAACGAGCAGTACTTC.

The CDR3 DNA reads as TGTGCCAGCAGTCAGGATACCTACAATGAGCAGTTCTTC. It is translated as CASSQDTYNEQFF. The chain links TRBV25-1 to TRBJ2-1; D ambiguous. Germline values: CDR1 MGHDK, CDR2 SYGVNS. This CDR3 has 13 amino acids. V dropped 5 bases and J dropped 2 bases, with 7 bases sitting between them. The complete variable domain, with remaining parts taken from reference TRBV25-1 and TRBJ2-1, reads EADIYQTPRYLVIGTGKKITLECSQTMGHDKMYWYQQDPGMELHLIHYSYGVNSTEKGDLSSESTVSRIRTEHFPLTLESARPSHTSQYLCASSQDTYNEQFFGPGTRLTVL.

The chain recombines TRBV9 with TRBJ2-1; a possible D gene is TRBD2 (5 bases). Trimming stripped 4 bases from V and 6 bases from J, with 17 bases between. CDR3 length: 15 amino acids. Germline values: CDR1 SGDLS, CDR2 YYNGEE. CDR3 amino acids: CASSPGGRATNEQFF. CDR3 nucleotides: TGTGCCAGCAGCCCCGGTGGGCGGGCGACCAATGAGCAGTTCTTC.

The J gene is TRBJ2-7, the V gene TRBV6-5; 11 bases are a match to TRBD2. Germline V lookup: CDR1 MNHEY, CDR2 SVGAGI. J was trimmed by 12 bases and V by 4 bases; bases with no gene match: 17. This CDR3 is built from 16 residues. The CDR3 sequence: CASSSRGTSGRVVAYF. The CDR3 bases are TGTGCCAGCAGTTCACGAGGGACTAGCGGAAGAGTGGTAGCGTACTTC.

The CDR3 here is CASSLGGPGNEQFF. CDR3 nucleotides: TGTGCCAGCAGCTTAGGTGGGCCCGGCAATGAGCAGTTCTTC. This chain connects TRBV7-7 to TRBJ2-1; D remains ambiguous. V gave up 1 base and J gave up 6 bases, with 10 bases separating them. The germline CDR1 and CDR2 sequences are SSHAT and FNYEAQ (reference sequence). CDR3 length: 14 residues. Looking up the rest from reference TRBV7-7 and TRBJ2-1 gives the full variable domain: GAGVSQSPRYKVTKRGQDVTLRCDPISSHATLYWYQQALGQGPEFLTYFNYEAQPDKSGLPSDRFSAERPEGSISTLTIQRTEQRDSAMYRCASSLGGPGNEQFFGPGTRLTVL.

The CDR3 sequence: CASSFNTGGEFF. The CDR3 DNA sequence: TGTGCCAGCAGTTTCAATACAGGGGGCGAGTTCTTC. The chain has TRBV6-6 and TRBJ2-1; 9 nucleotides match TRBD1. Germline-derived CDR1 and CDR2 are MNHNY and SVGAGI (reference sequence). Unmatched junction bases numbered 6, after V lost 4 bases and J lost 14 bases. The CDR3 spans 12 residues.

V is TRBV18 and J is TRBJ2-3; possibly TRBD2 for D (7 bases). CDR1 is KGHSH, CDR2 LQKENI, per germline. Trimming removed 0 bases from V and 4 bases from J, with 17 bases in between. CDR3 size: 17 residues. CDR3 protein: CASSPPGWGGVADTQYF. The CDR3 DNA reads as TGTGCCAGCTCACCACCTGGGTGGGGGGGCGTGGCAGATACGCAGTATTTT.

This chain connects TRBV27 to TRBJ2-1; D is possibly TRBD2 (6 bases). This CDR3 has 13 amino acids. Germline CDR1 and CDR2: MNHEY and SMNVEV (reference sequence). Trimming stripped 10 bases from V and 1 base from J, with 11 bases between. The chain's CDR3 is CATGGWSYNEQFF. The CDR3 nucleotides are TGTGCCACCGGGGGTTGGTCCTACAATGAGCAGTTCTTC.

V gene TRBV27 combines with J gene TRBJ2-5, with a tentative D call TRBD2 (7 bases). The CDR3 covers 16 residues. Germline assignment: CDR1 MNHEY and CDR2 SMNVEV (reference sequence). Trimming took 5 bases from V and 7 from J, leaving 23 bases between them. CDR3 protein: CASSPLTGGLGGTQYF. As DNA, the CDR3 is TGTGCCAGCAGTCCACTGACGGGGGGCCTAGGTGGGACCCAGTACTTC.

V is TRBV29-1 and J is TRBJ2-5; tentative D call: TRBD1 (5 bases). The J call may be faulty, since TRBJ2-7 better matches the DNA end. This CDR3 has 13 amino acids. Germline V gene sequence: CDR1 SQVTM, CDR2 ANQGSEA. Written as DNA, the CDR3 is TGCAGCGTTGTGGGGCTAAGCTCCTACGAGCAGTACTTC. Translated: CSVVGLSSYEQYF.

This clone was detected a few times. Since a far larger clone is one base different, this is likely a read error. This CDR3 is also generated by other DNA sequences in the sample. V is TRBV28 and J is TRBJ2-7; a possible D gene is TRBD2 (5 bases). Germline assignment: CDR1 MDHEN and CDR2 SYDVKM. The CDR3 sequence is 15 residues long. Trimming cost V 8 bases and J 5 bases, with 22 bases left between them. The CDR3 spells CASGLRSGSGNEQYF. The DNA of the CDR3 is TGTGCCAGCGGCTTACGGAGCGGCAGTGGGAACGAGCAGTACTTC.

The chain recombines TRBV27 with TRBJ2-7, with D tentatively TRBD1 (6 bases). Per germline, CDR1 MNHEY and CDR2 SMNVEV (reference sequence). This CDR3 comprises 13 residues. With 2 bases removed from V and 4 bases from J, the gap between germline ends came to 9 bases. The CDR3 is CASSLGQTYEQYF. CDR3 sequence (DNA): TGTGCCAGCAGTTTAGGACAGACATACGAGCAGTACTTC.

This clone was seen a handful of times. V is TRBV13 and J is TRBJ2-1, with TRBD2 matching over 9 bases. This CDR3 has 16 residues. Germline V gene data show CDR1 as PRHDT and CDR2 as FYEKMQ (reference sequence). The ends lost 1 base at V and 5 bases at J; junction bases unmatched: 6. CDR3 sequence reads: CASSLVAGGTHNEQFF. The CDR3 DNA sequence: TGTGCCAGCAGCTTAGTGGCGGGAGGGACCCACAATGAGCAGTTCTTC. The variable domain in full, with the rest retrieved from reference TRBV13 and TRBJ2-1, is AAGVIQSPRHLIKEKRETATLKCYPIPRHDTVYWYQQGPGQDPQFLISFYEKMQSDKGSIPDRFSAQQFSDYHSELNMSSLELGDSALYFCASSLVAGGTHNEQFFGPGTRLTVL.

The rearrangement links TRBV15 to TRBJ2-3; TRBD2 matches at 8 bases. Germline V gene lookup returns CDR1 LNHNV and CDR2 YYDKDF (reference sequence). The trim removed 3 bases at V and 4 bases at J, leaving 9 bases unmatched. The CDR3 totals 16 residues. The CDR3 loop reads CATSSHGGDGSDTQYF. CDR3 coding DNA: TGTGCCACCAGCAGCCACGGGGGGGATGGGTCAGATACGCAGTATTTT.

This clone was found a few times. The J gene is TRBJ1-1, the V gene TRBV29-1, with D uncertain. The germline gives CDR1 SQVTM, CDR2 ANQGSEA. The V end was cut by 7 bases, the J end by 0 bases, with 15 bases between. This CDR3 is built from 14 residues. CDR3 DNA sequence: TGCAGCGCCGTCGGGGAATTCATGAACACTGAAGCTTTCTTT. This sequence encodes CSAVGEFMNTEAFF. Using reference TRBV29-1 and TRBJ1-1 for the parts outside the CDR3, the full variable domain is SAVISQKPSRDICQRGTSLTIQCQVDSQVTMMFWYRQQPGQSLTLIATANQGSEATYESGFVIDKFPISRPNLTFSTLTVSNMSPEDSSIYLCSAVGEFMNTEAFFGQGTRLTVV.

J is TRBJ2-5 and V is TRBV6-4, with TRBD2 identical over 12 bases. The CDR3 runs 19 residues. Per germline, CDR1 MRHNA and CDR2 SNTAGT. The V segment lost 0 bases and the J segment 5 bases; nucleotides outside the gene matches: 13. The DNA of the CDR3 is TGTGCCAGCAGTGACTCGAGTCTGCCTAGCGGGAGGGTCGGTGAGACCCAGTACTTC. It yields the protein CASSDSSLPSGRVGETQYF.

This clone has more than one count but fewer than ten. J is TRBJ1-5 and V is TRBV5-6; tentatively, D is TRBD1 (6 bases). Deletions cut 6 bases from V and 8 bases from J, with 15 bases between. The CDR3 consists of 13 residues. Germline CDR1 reads SGHDT; CDR2 reads YYEEEE. As DNA, the CDR3 is TGTGCCAGCACCAGGGGTGGGAGTAAGCCCCAGCATTTT. Translating gives CASTRGGSKPQHF.

The chain is built from TRBV9 and TRBJ2-7, with a tentative D call TRBD2 (5 bases). This CDR3 contains 15 residues. Per the germline V gene, CDR1 is SGDLS and CDR2 is YYNGEE. V lost 0 bases and J 6 bases, leaving 16 bases between the germline ends. The CDR3 reads CASSVGASMVSEQYF. CDR3 sequence (DNA): TGTGCCAGCAGCGTAGGGGCTAGCATGGTCTCCGAGCAGTACTTC.

The chain employs TRBV5-4 and TRBJ2-3; D remains unclear. The V end was cut by 0 bases, the J end by 2 bases, with 22 bases between. The CDR3 extends over 19 amino acids. Germline V CDR1 and CDR2: SGHNT, YYREEE (reference sequence). CDR3: CASSLVPPREILLTDTQYF. DNA for the CDR3: TGTGCCAGCAGCTTGGTTCCCCCCCGCGAGATCCTCCTCACAGATACGCAGTATTTT.

Only a few counts were recorded for this clone. This chain links TRBV5-1 with TRBJ2-5; 7 bases map to TRBD1. The junction had 7 bases not matched to a gene; V was cut back by 0 bases and J by 2 bases. CDR1 SGHRS and CDR2 YFSETQ come from the germline V gene. CDR3 length: 16 amino acids. The CDR3 DNA reads as TGCGCCAGCAGCTTGGGTTCGGACAGGTCACAAGAGACCCAGTACTTC. Residues: CASSLGSDRSQETQYF.

This clone is a singleton in its sample. The genes are TRBV28 and TRBJ2-1, with 7 bases fitting TRBD2. Trimming removed 5 bases from V and 4 bases from J; junction bases left unmatched: 8. The germline V gene encodes CDR1 MDHEN and CDR2 SYDVKM. CDR3 size: 15 residues. CDR3 in amino acids: CASSTHVGGYNEQFF. The CDR3 DNA reads TGTGCCAGCAGTACCCACGTGGGGGGGTACAATGAGCAGTTCTTC.

This clone was picked up a small number of times. The chain combines TRBV4-2 with TRBJ1-2; D not certain. V dropped 5 bases and J dropped 7 bases, with 8 bases sitting between them. Germline lookup yields CDR1 LGHNA and CDR2 YNFKEQ. The CDR3 contains 11 residues. CDR3 sequence (DNA): TGTGCCAGCAGCTTTGTCGGTGGCTACACCTTC. Its protein product is CASSFVGGYTF.

V gene TRBV4-3 combines with J gene TRBJ2-5; 8 positions agree with TRBD2. Per germline, CDR1 LGHNA and CDR2 YSLEER. V lost 0 bases, J lost 11 bases, and 20 bases stayed unmatched. This CDR3 spans 18 amino acids. In DNA form, the CDR3 reads TGCGCCAGCAGCCAAGATAGTAGCGGTTTGGCGGGAGGAGGGGAGCAGTACTTC. The encoded protein is CASSQDSSGLAGGGEQYF.